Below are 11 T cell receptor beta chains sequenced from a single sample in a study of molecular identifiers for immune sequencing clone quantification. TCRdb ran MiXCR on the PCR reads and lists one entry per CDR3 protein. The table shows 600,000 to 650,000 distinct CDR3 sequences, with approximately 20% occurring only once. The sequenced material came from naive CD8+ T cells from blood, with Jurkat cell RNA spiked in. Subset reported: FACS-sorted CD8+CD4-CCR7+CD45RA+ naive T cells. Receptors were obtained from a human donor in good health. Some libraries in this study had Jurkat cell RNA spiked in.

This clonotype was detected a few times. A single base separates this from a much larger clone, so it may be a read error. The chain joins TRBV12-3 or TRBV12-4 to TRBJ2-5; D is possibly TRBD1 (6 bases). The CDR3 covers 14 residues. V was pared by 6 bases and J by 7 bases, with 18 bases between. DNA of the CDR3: TGTGCCAGCAGCTACCGCCGGGACACAGGGACCCAGTACTTC. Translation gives CASSYRRDTGTQYF.

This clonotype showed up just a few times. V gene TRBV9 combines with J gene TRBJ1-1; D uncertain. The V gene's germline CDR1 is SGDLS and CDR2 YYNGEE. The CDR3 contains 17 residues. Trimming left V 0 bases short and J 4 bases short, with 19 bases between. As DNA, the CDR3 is TGTGCCAGCAGCGTAGCCGGGTACCTGAACTTGGGCACTGAAGCTTTCTTT. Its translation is CASSVAGYLNLGTEAFF.

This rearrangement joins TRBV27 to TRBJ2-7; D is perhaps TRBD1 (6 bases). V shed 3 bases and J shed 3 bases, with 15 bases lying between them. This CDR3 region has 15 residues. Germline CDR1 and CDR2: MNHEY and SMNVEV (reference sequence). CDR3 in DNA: TGTGCCAGCAGTTTGACAGGACATACGGGCTACGAGCAGTACTTC. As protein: CASSLTGHTGYEQYF.

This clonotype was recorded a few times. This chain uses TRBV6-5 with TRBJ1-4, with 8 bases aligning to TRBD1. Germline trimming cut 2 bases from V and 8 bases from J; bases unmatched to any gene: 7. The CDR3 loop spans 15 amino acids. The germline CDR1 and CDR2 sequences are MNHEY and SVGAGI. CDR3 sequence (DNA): TGTGCCAGCAGTTACACAGGGGGAGGCGACGAAAAACTGTTTTTT. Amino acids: CASSYTGGGDEKLFF.

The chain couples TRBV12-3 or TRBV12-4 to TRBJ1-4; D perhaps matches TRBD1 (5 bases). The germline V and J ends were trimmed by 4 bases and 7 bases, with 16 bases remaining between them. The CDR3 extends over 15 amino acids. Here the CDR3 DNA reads TGTGCCAGCAGTTCCCCAGGGATTGGGAGTGAAAAACTGTTTTTT. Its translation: CASSSPGIGSEKLFF.

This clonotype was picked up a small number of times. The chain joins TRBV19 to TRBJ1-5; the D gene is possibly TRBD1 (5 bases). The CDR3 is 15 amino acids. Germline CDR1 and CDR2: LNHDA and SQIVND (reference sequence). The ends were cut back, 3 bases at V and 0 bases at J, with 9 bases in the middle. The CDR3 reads CASSMTDYSNQPQHF. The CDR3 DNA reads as TGTGCCAGTAGTATGACAGACTATAGCAATCAGCCCCAGCATTTT. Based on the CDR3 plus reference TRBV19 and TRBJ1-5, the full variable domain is DGGITQSPKYLFRKEGQNVTLSCEQNLNHDAMYWYRQDPGQGLRLIYYSQIVNDFQKGDIAEGYSVSREKKESFPLTVTSAQKNPTAFYLCASSMTDYSNQPQHFGDGTRLSIL.

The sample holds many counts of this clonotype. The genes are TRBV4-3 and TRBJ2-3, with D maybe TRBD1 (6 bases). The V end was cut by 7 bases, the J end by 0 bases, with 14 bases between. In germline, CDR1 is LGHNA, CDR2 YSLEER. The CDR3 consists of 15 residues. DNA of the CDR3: TGCGCCAGCAAGGCTTCGGGACATAGCACAGATACGCAGTATTTT. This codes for CASKASGHSTDTQYF.

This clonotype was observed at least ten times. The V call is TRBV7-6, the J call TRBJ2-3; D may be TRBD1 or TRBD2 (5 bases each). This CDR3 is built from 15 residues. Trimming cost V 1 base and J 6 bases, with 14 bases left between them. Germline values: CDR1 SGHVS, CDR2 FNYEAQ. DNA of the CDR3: TGTGCCAGCAGCTTAGAATGGGGGATCGGCGATACGCAGTATTTT. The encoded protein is CASSLEWGIGDTQYF.

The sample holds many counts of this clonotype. The CDR3 protein is CASSQDVGVPPYEQYF. The CDR3 nucleotides read TGCGCCAGCAGCCAAGACGTAGGAGTGCCTCCCTACGAGCAGTACTTC. J is TRBJ2-7 and V is TRBV4-3; D ambiguous. V lost 0 bases and J 2 bases, leaving 14 bases between the germline ends. The CDR3 length is 16 residues. From germline, CDR1 is LGHNA and CDR2 YSLEER.

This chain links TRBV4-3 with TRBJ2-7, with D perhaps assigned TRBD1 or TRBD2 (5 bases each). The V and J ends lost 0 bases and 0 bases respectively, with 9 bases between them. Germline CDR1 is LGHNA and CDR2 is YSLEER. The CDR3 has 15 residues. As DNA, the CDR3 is TGCGCCAGCAGCCAAGAAAACGGGGCCTCCTACGAGCAGTACTTC. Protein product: CASSQENGASYEQYF.

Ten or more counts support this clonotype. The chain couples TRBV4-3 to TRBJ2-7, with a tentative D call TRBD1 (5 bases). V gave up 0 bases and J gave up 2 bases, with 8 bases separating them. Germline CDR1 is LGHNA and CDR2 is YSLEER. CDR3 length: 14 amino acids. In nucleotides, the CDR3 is TGCGCCAGCAGCCAAGACTGGGGCACCTACGAGCAGTACTTC. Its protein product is CASSQDWGTYEQYF.